This T cell receptor beta chain was recovered during a study of blood T cell repertoires in COVID-19. The overall study: Acute-phase and convalescent COVID-19 samples originated in the United States, Italy and Spain. PBMCs, B-cell-depleted T cells, or T cells were the source of the cDNA or gDNA that made up the material.

The CDR3 extends over 17 amino acids. Germline V gene lookup returns CDR1 SSHAT and CDR2 FNYEAQ (reference sequence). Source study methods: Counts of nucleated cells, estimated from reference gene primer amplification, were obtained. Using immunoSEQ multiplex PCR, the repertoire was profiled, and TCRdb retains in-frame clones only, with some absent. The V and J calls and clone size come from that table; D and trimming were worked out from the DNA. This sample has under 250,000 clones; around 86% occur once, and the top ten carry around 1.6%. About this clone: A junction boundary mismatches the germline segment, possibly from a read error.

V usage is TRBV7-7 and J usage is TRBJ2-3, with TRBD2 matching over 11 bases. Sequences were obtained from peripheral blood. The receptor was derived from a woman aged 60-70 years who had recovered from COVID-19. In nucleotides, the CDR3 is TGTGCTAGCAGCTTAGGAGGGGCTAGCGGGGGGCGAGATACGCAGTATTTT. Translating gives CASSLGGASGGRDTQYF.